This T cell receptor (beta chain) was sequenced in a study of PD-1 blockade in classical Hodgkin lymphoma. Libraries were prepared by immunoSEQ multiplex PCR; TCRdb keeps only in-frame clonotypes and omits some of them. The sample shows tens of thousands of clones, roughly 91% of them seen only once. In regard to this clone: Its target is not known.

Following autologous stem cell transplantation, relapse occurred in every patient, and exposure to brentuximab vedotin varied. Study-wide results and limits: Newly diagnosed patients reportedly had lower baseline TCR diversity than healthy donors. Baseline diversity was lower in partial responders and progressors than complete responders. At C4D1, TCR diversity had climbed significantly for CD4+ cells, though not for CD8+ cells.

The CDR3 runs 14 residues. CDR1 and CDR2 from the germline V gene are LNHDA and SQIVND (reference sequence). V gave up 3 bases and J gave up 3 bases, with 10 bases separating them. This TCR derives from a human donor with classical Hodgkin lymphoma. The rearrangement uses TRBV19 and TRBJ2-3; perhaps TRBD2 as D (6 bases). The sample here was peripheral blood mononuclear cells (PBMCs), taken at baseline. This CDR3 is CASSINRGTDTQYF. The CDR3 nucleotides read TGTGCCAGTAGTATTAATCGGGGGACAGATACGCAGTATTTT.